What follows are 17 T cell receptor beta chains derived from one specimen sequenced in a study of T-cell reconstitution after alpha-beta-depleted transplantation in children. For TCRbeta, the library was prepared with unique molecular identifiers. One entry per CDR3 protein results from TCRdb running MiXCR on the PCR reads. The top ten hold about a third of the sample, which has about 540,000 distinct CDR3 sequences, over 20% seen once. The sequencing here drew on PBMCs, taken before TCRalphabeta/CD19-depleted stem cell transplant. These receptor sequences come from a boy less than two years old with Wiskott-Aldrich syndrome, due to receive a stem cell transplant.

A single count supports this clonotype. The chain carries TRBV4-2 and TRBJ2-5, with a possible D match to TRBD1 (5 bases). The CDR3 extends over 14 amino acids. Deletions cut 0 bases from V and 3 bases from J, with 8 bases between. CDR1 and CDR2 from the germline V gene are LGHNA and YNFKEQ. The CDR3 reads CASSQDPREETQYF. CDR3 in DNA: TGTGCCAGCAGCCAAGACCCCAGGGAAGAGACCCAGTACTTC.

The V gene is TRBV10-3, the J gene TRBJ1-6; 8 bases are a match to TRBD1. With V trimmed by 6 bases and J by 9 bases, 7 bases remained unmatched. The CDR3 spans 14 residues. CDR1 and CDR2 (germline): ENHRY, SYGVKD. CDR3 in DNA: TGTGCCATCAGGCAGGGGGCTCTCTTTTCACCCCTCCACTTT. Translated: CAIRQGALFSPLHF.

This clonotype showed up just a few times. This rearrangement joins TRBV14 to TRBJ2-4; D tentatively fits TRBD1 or TRBD2 (5 bases each). There are 16 residues in the CDR3. Germline values: CDR1 SGHDN, CDR2 FVKESK. Trimming stripped 2 bases from V and 3 bases from J, with 14 bases between. The CDR3 DNA follows: TGTGCCAGCAGCCAATCTGGGGGAAGACTCAAAAACATTCAGTACTTC. The encoded protein is CASSQSGGRLKNIQYF.

This rearrangement joins TRBV28 to TRBJ1-5; no reliable D call. Deletions cut 8 bases from V and 9 bases from J, with 14 bases between. CDR3 length: 12 residues. Per the germline V gene, CDR1 is MDHEN and CDR2 is SYDVKM. The CDR3 reads CASYSGLGPQHF. CDR3 nucleotides: TGTGCCAGCTACAGTGGCCTCGGGCCCCAGCATTTT.

The sample holds a few counts of this clonotype. The rearrangement links TRBV27 to TRBJ2-2; D unresolved. CDR1 is MNHEY and CDR2 is SMNVEV in the germline V gene (reference sequence). The V end lost 5 bases, the J end lost 1 base, and 8 bases lay between the germline ends. There are 14 residues in the CDR3. CDR3 nucleotides: TGTGCCAGCAGTCTGATGGGGAACACCGGGGAGCTGTTTTTT. Its translation is CASSLMGNTGELFF.

Only one count was recorded for this clonotype. The chain recombines TRBV3-1 with TRBJ2-1; no clear D. The CDR3 covers 13 residues. Germline CDR1 and CDR2: LGHDT and YNNKEL (reference sequence). The V end lost 3 bases, the J end lost 5 bases, and 8 bases lay between the germline ends. The CDR3 reads CASSHSPHNEQFF. In DNA form, the CDR3 reads TGTGCCAGCAGCCATTCGCCTCACAATGAGCAGTTCTTC.

This clonotype has only a few counts. This chain links TRBV12-3 or TRBV12-4 with TRBJ2-1, with D perhaps matching TRBD1 (6 bases). The CDR3 sequence is 15 residues long. Trimming removed 3 bases at V and 6 bases at J, with 15 bases between. The CDR3 nucleotides are TGTGCCAGCAGTTTTGGGCGGCCCAGGGGCAATGAGCAGTTCTTC. Translating gives CASSFGRPRGNEQFF.

The rearrangement joins TRBV10-3 to TRBJ2-5; 9 nucleotides line up with TRBD2. The CDR3 length is 15 residues. Germline assignment: CDR1 ENHRY and CDR2 SYGVKD. Trimming at V came to 2 bases and at J to 0 bases, leaving 1 base not matched to a gene. The DNA for the CDR3 is TGTGCCATCAGTGAGACTAGCGGGTACCAAGAGACCCAGTACTTC. Protein: CAISETSGYQETQYF.

About this clonotype: A much larger clone differs from this one at a single base, so this may be a read error. The chain recombines TRBV7-8 with TRBJ2-2; D gene ambiguous. Trimming cost V 2 bases and J 7 bases, with 2 bases left between them. The length of the CDR3 is 11 residues. The germline V gene has CDR1 SGHVS and CDR2 FQNEAQ. CDR3 in amino acids: CASSLIGELFF. The CDR3 nucleotides read TGTGCCAGCAGCTTAATCGGGGAGCTGTTTTTT. The complete variable domain, with remaining parts taken from reference TRBV7-8 and TRBJ2-2, reads GAGVSQSPRYKVAKRGQDVALRCDPISGHVSLFWYQQALGQGPEFLTYFQNEAQLDKSGLPSDRFFAERPEGSVSTLKIQRTQQEDSAVYLCASSLIGELFFGEGSRLTVL.

In this sample, this clonotype turned up once. This chain links TRBV7-2 with TRBJ2-3; possible D gene TRBD1, 6 bases. CDR1 and CDR2 (germline): SGHTA, FQGNSA. Between the trimmed V and J ends, which lost 5 bases and 4 bases, there was a span of 19 bases. The CDR3 has 16 amino acids. This CDR3 reads CASSPSRDTTSDTQYF. The DNA of the CDR3 is TGTGCCAGCAGCCCGAGCCGGGACACGACCTCAGATACGCAGTATTTT.

The genes are TRBV7-9 and TRBJ2-1, with TRBD2 matching 9 bases. Unmatched junction bases numbered 7, after V lost 6 bases and J lost 10 bases. CDR1 is SEHNR and CDR2 is FQNEAQ in the germline V gene (reference sequence). The CDR3 is made up of 13 amino acids. The CDR3 region has the DNA TGTGCCAGCAGGGCGACTAGCGGTCGGGAGCAGTTCTTC. It is translated as CASRATSGREQFF.

The V call is TRBV7-6, the J call TRBJ1-3, with TRBD1 as a possible D gene (5 bases). The germline gives CDR1 SGHVS, CDR2 FNYEAQ. The CDR3 has 14 residues. Trimming shortened V by 7 bases and J by 0 bases, and 10 bases separated the two germline ends. The CDR3 spells CASIRGDSGNTIYF. CDR3 in DNA: TGTGCCAGCATCCGAGGGGACTCTGGAAACACCATATATTTT.

The CDR3 DNA sequence: TGTGCCAGCTCACCACCCGGCAGGCATAGCAATCAGCCCCAGCATTTT. Its translation: CASSPPGRHSNQPQHF. This chain links TRBV18 with TRBJ1-5; D not certain. The CDR3 has 16 residues. Germline CDR1 KGHSH, CDR2 LQKENI. V was clipped by 0 bases and J by 0 bases, with 9 bases between them. Combining the CDR3 with reference TRBV18 and TRBJ1-5 gives the whole variable domain NAGVMQNPRHLVRRRGQEARLRCSPMKGHSHVYWYRQLPEEGLKFMVYLQKENIIDESGMPKERFSAEFPKEGPSILRIQQVVRGDSAAYFCASSPPGRHSNQPQHFGDGTRLSIL.

This clonotype was picked up a small number of times. The V and J genes are TRBV7-3 and TRBJ2-2; the match to TRBD2 covers 8 bases. Per germline, CDR1 SGHTA and CDR2 FQGTGA. Trimming at V came to 5 bases and at J to 1 base, leaving 6 bases not matched to a gene. The CDR3 is 16 amino acids. The CDR3 protein is CASSMTGRGNTGELFF. In DNA form, the CDR3 reads TGTGCCAGCAGCATGACCGGGAGGGGGAACACCGGGGAGCTGTTTTTT. Full variable domain (remainder filled in from reference TRBV7-3 and TRBJ2-2): GAGVSQTPSNKVTEKGKYVELRCDPISGHTALYWYRQSLGQGPEFLIYFQGTGAADDSGLPNDRFFAVRPEGSVSTLKIQRTERGDSAVYLCASSMTGRGNTGELFFGEGSRLTVL.

The chain couples TRBV20-1 to TRBJ1-5, with a tentative D call TRBD1 (6 bases). Looked up from germline, CDR1 is DFQATT and CDR2 is SNEGSKA (reference sequence). Between the trimmed V and J ends, which lost 8 bases and 1 base, there was a span of 18 bases. The CDR3 loop spans 15 amino acids. The CDR3 coding sequence is TGCAGTAGGGGTACAGGGAGCGGAAGCAATCAGCCCCAGCATTTT. It is translated as CSRGTGSGSNQPQHF.

This chain connects TRBV7-6 to TRBJ1-1, with D maybe TRBD1 (5 bases). Per germline, CDR1 SGHVS and CDR2 FNYEAQ. The CDR3 is 15 residues long. The V end lost 1 base, the J end lost 0 bases, and 9 bases lay between the germline ends. The chain's CDR3 is CASSLGQLLNTEAFF. CDR3 bases: TGTGCCAGCAGCTTAGGACAGCTTTTGAACACTGAAGCTTTCTTT.

This clonotype was recorded many times. The J gene is TRBJ2-1, the V gene TRBV4-1; TRBD1 matches at 9 bases. Per the germline V gene, CDR1 is MGHRA and CDR2 is YSYEKL. V trimming: 2 bases; J trimming: 9 bases; junction bases outside the gene matches: 14. The CDR3 spans 17 residues. The CDR3 spells CASSQSLSGTGISEQFF. Here the CDR3 DNA reads TGCGCCAGCAGCCAAAGCCTCTCCGGGACAGGGATTAGTGAGCAGTTCTTC.